What follows are 8 T cell receptor beta chains derived from one specimen sequenced in a study of blood T cells in healthy people across ages. Using a J-beta primer mix together with a sample-barcoded 5' primer, a second PCR was run for roughly 6 to 12 cycles. Via MiXCR, TCRdb re-called the 5' RACE reads, giving one row per CDR3 protein. The table shows around 1.5 million distinct CDR3 sequences, with roughly 40% occurring only once. The specimen was blood. These receptor sequences come from a woman aged 18-29 years in good health.

The chain combines TRBV5-1 with TRBJ1-4; D gene uncertain. V was cut by 0 bases and J by 5 bases, with 17 bases left in between. Germline assignment: CDR1 SGHRS and CDR2 YFSETQ. The CDR3 has 17 amino acids. The CDR3 DNA sequence: TGCGCCAGCAGCTTGGCCCGATGGGGAGAGGAGAATGAAAAACTGTTTTTT. The encoded protein is CASSLARWGEENEKLFF.

The gene calls are TRBV12-3 or TRBV12-4 and TRBJ2-1; possible D gene TRBD1, 6 bases. Trimming removed 3 bases from V and 7 bases from J, with 22 bases in between. The CDR3 covers 17 residues. The CDR3 coding sequence is TGTGCCAGCAGTTTTATGACAGGAAGGTATGGAAAAAATGAGCAGTTCTTC. This translates into CASSFMTGRYGKNEQFF.

This chain uses TRBV27 with TRBJ1-6, with D possibly TRBD1 on 5 matching bases. V was shortened by 3 bases and J by 10 bases, with 13 bases between the two germline ends. The germline V gene encodes CDR1 MNHEY and CDR2 SMNVEV (reference sequence). The CDR3 consists of 14 residues. CDR3: CASSLSGDGSPLHF. As DNA, the CDR3 is TGTGCCAGCAGTTTGTCCGGGGACGGATCACCCCTCCACTTT.

This clonotype has just a few counts. The rearrangement uses TRBV5-1 and TRBJ2-7; D gene uncertain. V dropped 5 bases and J dropped 6 bases, with 18 bases sitting between them. Per germline, CDR1 SGHRS and CDR2 YFSETQ. This CDR3 region has 14 residues. The CDR3 loop is CASRLSAPLSEQYF. The DNA for the CDR3 is TGCGCCAGCAGACTCAGCGCCCCACTGTCCGAGCAGTACTTC.

The genes are TRBV7-2 and TRBJ2-3; D gene unclear. Germline assignment: CDR1 SGHTA and CDR2 FQGNSA. Trimming pared 3 bases from V and 0 bases from J, leaving 10 bases between. The CDR3 length is 15 residues. The CDR3 region is CASSLAVSSTDTQYF. CDR3 DNA sequence: TGTGCCAGCAGCTTGGCGGTGTCGAGCACAGATACGCAGTATTTT.

This clonotype was picked up a small number of times. The J gene is TRBJ2-2, the V gene TRBV4-2, with 8 bases matching TRBD1. V lost 0 bases and J lost 7; bases outside the gene matches: 1. Germline V gives CDR1 LGHNA, CDR2 YNFKEQ. The CDR3 consists of 14 residues. DNA for the CDR3: TGTGCCAGCAGCCAAGATACAGGGGGCGGGGAGCTGTTTTTT. This translates into CASSQDTGGGELFF.

This clonotype showed up many times. This chain links TRBV29-1 with TRBJ2-7; D not resolved. Between the trimmed V and J ends, which lost 4 bases and 0 bases, there was a span of 7 bases. CDR1 and CDR2 (germline): SQVTM, ANQGSEA. The CDR3 spans 12 residues. This CDR3 is CSVVESSYEQYF. The CDR3 coding sequence is TGCAGCGTTGTCGAGAGCTCCTACGAGCAGTACTTC.

V usage is TRBV20-1 and J usage is TRBJ1-5; D is unresolved. V lost 0 bases to trimming and J lost 0 bases, with 15 bases between them. The CDR3 is 17 amino acids. The germline gives CDR1 DFQATT, CDR2 SNEGSKA (reference sequence). CDR3 residues: CSARDAEAKYSNQPQHF. CDR3 in DNA: TGCAGTGCTAGAGACGCGGAAGCTAAATATAGCAATCAGCCCCAGCATTTT.